A selection of T cell receptor beta chains follows, all from one sample in a study of T-cell reconstitution after alpha-beta-depleted transplantation in children. A single record per CDR3 protein comes from TCRdb applying MiXCR to the PCR reads. The sample shows over 400,000 distinct CDR3 sequences, about an eighth of them seen only once. The input for sequencing was PBMCs from the stem cell graft donor, taken from the stem cell graft. These receptors were collected from a human donor who donated a stem cell graft to a child with combined immunodeficiency. The CDR3 runs from the conserved cysteine through the conserved F or W. The order of the fields is clone size, CDR3 length, D gene, V gene, J gene, CDR3 DNA, CDR3 protein. A D gene is named only where the DNA matches it firmly. Expanded clones get a size class; other rows say once, few or many, or leave the size out.

>many|16|-|TRBV24-1|TRBJ2-3
TGTGCCACCAGTGATTTAAGGCAGGAGAGCACAGATACGCAGTATTTT
CATSDLRQESTDTQYF
>-|14|TRBD2|TRBV20-1|TRBJ2-5
TGCAGTGCTCCCCTTAGCGGGGTGGGTGAGACCCAGTACTTC
CSAPLSGVGETQYF
>few|13|-|TRBV20-1|TRBJ2-5
TGCAGTGCTAGGCTAGGGACGTGGGAGACCCAGTACTTC
CSARLGTWETQYF
>few|15|TRBD1|TRBV3-1|TRBJ1-6
TGTGCCAGCAGCGCTCGACAGGGGTTGGTCTCACCCCTCCACTTT
CASSARQGLVSPLHF
>many|12|-|TRBV20-1|TRBJ2-7
TGCAGTGCTCTTATTAGAGCCTACGAGCAGTACTTC
CSALIRAYEQYF
>-|15|-|TRBV5-1|TRBJ1-2
TGCGCCAGCAGCTTGGAACCGACGGCGAACTATGGCTACACCTTC
CASSLEPTANYGYTF
>few|14|-|TRBV30|TRBJ2-1
TGTGCCTGGAGTGTTGCGGGGCGTTTTCATGAGCAGTTCTTC
CAWSVAGRFHEQFF
>many|13|TRBD1|TRBV5-1|TRBJ2-7
TGCGCCAGCAGCGAAGGGACAGCCTACGAGCAGTACTTC
CASSEGTAYEQYF
>-|14|-|TRBV12-3/TRBV12-4|TRBJ2-5
TGTGCCAGCAGTTTTATCCTCTCGGGGGAGACCCAGTACTTC
CASSFILSGETQYF
>many|14|-|TRBV4-3|TRBJ2-2
TGCGCCAGCAGCCAAGTACTTGTCCCCGGGGAGCTGTTTTTT
CASSQVLVPGELFF
>few|17|-|TRBV6-2/TRBV6-3|TRBJ2-2
TGTGCCAGCAGTTACGATTACAGGGCCCCAAACACCGGGGAGCTGTTTTTT
CASSYDYRAPNTGELFF
>few|17|-|TRBV12-3/TRBV12-4|TRBJ2-1
TGTGCCAGCAGTTCGTCGACGGGGCTCAGCTCCTACAATGAGCAGTTCTTC
CASSSSTGLSSYNEQFF
>-|16|-|TRBV5-1|TRBJ2-3
TGCGCCAGCAGCTTGGTTGGGATGAATGTGGGAGATACGCAGTATTTT
CASSLVGMNVGDTQYF
>many|16|TRBD1|TRBV12-3/TRBV12-4|TRBJ2-1
TGTGCCAGCAGTTTTCCCGGCAGGGGGCTATACAATGAGCAGTTCTTC
CASSFPGRGLYNEQFF
>-|21|TRBD2|TRBV6-2/TRBV6-3|TRBJ2-5
TGTGCCACATCCCGAACGCCAGGACTAGCGGGAGGGCCCGGACGTAAAGAGACCCAGTACTTC
CATSRTPGLAGGPGRKETQYF
>many|14|-|TRBV2|TRBJ2-2
TGTGCCAGGGGAGCGGAGACATACACCGGGGAGCTGTTTTTT
CARGAETYTGELFF
>few|14|TRBD1|TRBV12-3/TRBV12-4|TRBJ2-3
TGTGCCAGCAGTTCCAGGGGGACCTTGAATACGCAGTATTTT
CASSSRGTLNTQYF
>few|15|-|TRBV7-8|TRBJ1-2
TGTGCCAGCAGCTTAGGGACAGCTATTAACTATGGCTACACCTTC
CASSLGTAINYGYTF
>many|14|-|TRBV29-1|TRBJ2-7
TGCAGCGTTGGACGAACAGGCAGCTCCTACGAGCAGTACTTC
CSVGRTGSSYEQYF
>few|15|TRBD1|TRBV4-2|TRBJ1-6
TGTGCCAGCAGCCAAAGCGGACAGGGGAATTCACCCCTCCACTTT
CASSQSGQGNSPLHF
>few|15|-|TRBV12-3/TRBV12-4|TRBJ2-5
TGTGCCAGCAGTTTGACAGGGAGGAGAGAAGAGACCCAGTACTTC
CASSLTGRREETQYF
>many|13|-|TRBV14|TRBJ2-5
TGTGCCAGCAGCCATTCCAACGGGGAGACCCAGTACTTC
CASSHSNGETQYF
>-|13|-|TRBV15|TRBJ2-5
TGTGCCACCCGGATGCGGGCCCACGAGACCCAGTACTTC
CATRMRAHETQYF
>many|16|TRBD2|TRBV5-1|TRBJ2-1
TGCGCCAGCAGCAAAGGACTAGCGGGAAAGGGGGATGAGCAGTTCTTC
CASSKGLAGKGDEQFF
>few|16|TRBD2|TRBV25-1|TRBJ2-3
TGTGCCAGCAGTCGACGACTAGCGGGAGGGCCGAATACGCAGTATTTT
CASSRRLAGGPNTQYF
>many|15|-|TRBV4-2|TRBJ2-1
TGTGCCAGCAGCCAAGAAGGGATGCCCGTGAATGAGCAGTTCTTC
CASSQEGMPVNEQFF
>many|20|TRBD2|TRBV12-3/TRBV12-4|TRBJ2-2
TGTGCCAGCAGTTTAGCGCTAAGTGGGGGACTAGCGGCAATCAGGGGGGAGCTGTTTTTT
CASSLALSGGLAAIRGELFF
>-|15|-|TRBV29-1|TRBJ2-1
TGCAGCGTGGGCCGGGGAGCGAGGTCCTACAATGAGCAGTTCTTC
CSVGRGARSYNEQFF
>many|16|-|TRBV3-1|TRBJ1-1
TGTGCCAGCAGCCAAAGGTCCCCAGGCCTGAACACTGAAGCTTTCTTT
CASSQRSPGLNTEAFF
>-|15|TRBD2|TRBV3-1|TRBJ2-3
TGTGCCAGCAGCCAATGGCGCGGGGGATCAGATACGCAGTATTTT
CASSQWRGGSDTQYF
>few|14|-|TRBV27|TRBJ2-7
TGTGCCAGCAGTTTTCGGGGCAATGGTTACGAGCAGTACTTC
CASSFRGNGYEQYF
>few|13|-|TRBV6-1|TRBJ1-2
TGTGCCAGCACCCCGGGACGTAACTATGGCTACACCTTC
CASTPGRNYGYTF
>many|12|-|TRBV6-5|TRBJ1-1
TGTGCCAGCAGTTGGAAGGGAACTGAAGCTTTCTTT
CASSWKGTEAFF
>few|13|-|TRBV5-1|TRBJ1-2
TGCGCCAGCAGCACACGGCGACTTTATGGCTACACCTTC
CASSTRRLYGYTF
>few|12|TRBD2|TRBV25-1|TRBJ2-7
TGTGCCAGCAGGGCTAGCGGGTACGAGCAGTACTTC
CASRASGYEQYF
>many|14|-|TRBV5-1|TRBJ1-1
TGCGCCAGCAGCTTGGGTACAGGGCTCACTGAAGCTTTCTTT
CASSLGTGLTEAFF
>few|11|-|TRBV29-1|TRBJ2-1
TGCAGCGTGATACCAGGGAATGAGCAGTTCTTC
CSVIPGNEQFF
>-|11|-|TRBV12-3/TRBV12-4|TRBJ2-2
TGTGCCAGCAGCCGTAGAGGGGAGCTGTTTTTT
CASSRRGELFF
>many|15|TRBD1|TRBV12-3/TRBV12-4|TRBJ2-1
TGTGCCAGCAGTCCCCTCCGGACAGGGGGGAATGAGCAGTTCTTC
CASSPLRTGGNEQFF
>few|16|TRBD2|TRBV6-5|TRBJ2-1
TGTGCCAGCAGGCCGGGACTAGCGGGAGTTTACAATGAGCAGTTCTTC
CASRPGLAGVYNEQFF
>many|10|-|TRBV30|TRBJ1-1
TGTGCCTGGAGTGGGATTGAGGCTTTCTTT
CAWSGIEAFF
>many|20|TRBD1|TRBV12-3/TRBV12-4|TRBJ2-7
TGTGCCAGCAGTTTAGCCCACGATCCGGGACAGGCTTATATTTCCTACGAGCAGTACTTC
CASSLAHDPGQAYISYEQYF